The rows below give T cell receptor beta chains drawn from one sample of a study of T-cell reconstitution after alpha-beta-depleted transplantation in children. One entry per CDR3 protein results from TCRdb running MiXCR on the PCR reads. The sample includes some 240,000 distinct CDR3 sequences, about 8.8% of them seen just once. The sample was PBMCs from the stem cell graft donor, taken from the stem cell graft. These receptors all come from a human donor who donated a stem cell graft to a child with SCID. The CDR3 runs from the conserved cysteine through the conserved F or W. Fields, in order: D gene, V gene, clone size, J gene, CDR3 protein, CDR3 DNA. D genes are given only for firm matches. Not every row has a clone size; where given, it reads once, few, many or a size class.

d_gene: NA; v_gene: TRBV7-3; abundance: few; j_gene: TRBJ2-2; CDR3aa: CASRGPTGELFF; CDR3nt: TGTGCCAGCAGAGGGCCCACCGGGGAGCTGTTTTTT
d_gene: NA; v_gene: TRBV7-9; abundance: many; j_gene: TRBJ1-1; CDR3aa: CASSLEGTNTEAFF; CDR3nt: TGTGCCAGCAGCTTAGAGGGGACGAACACTGAAGCTTTCTTT
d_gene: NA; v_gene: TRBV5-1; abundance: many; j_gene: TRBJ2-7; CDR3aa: CASSLRRGPSGEQYF; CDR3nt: TGCGCCAGCAGCTTAAGGAGGGGGCCTTCGGGAGAGCAGTACTTC
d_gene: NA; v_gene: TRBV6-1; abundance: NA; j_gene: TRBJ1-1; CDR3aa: CATWGRQNTEAFF; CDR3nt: TGTGCCACCTGGGGGAGGCAGAACACTGAAGCTTTCTTT
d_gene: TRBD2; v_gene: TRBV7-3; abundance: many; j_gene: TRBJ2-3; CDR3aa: CASSPRLAGGTDTQYF; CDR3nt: TGTGCCAGCAGCCCACGACTAGCGGGGGGCACAGATACGCAGTATTTT
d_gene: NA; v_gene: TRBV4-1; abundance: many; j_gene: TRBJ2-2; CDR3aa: CASSQDTGGAGNTGELFF; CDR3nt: TGCGCCAGCAGCCAAGATACGGGGGGCGCCGGGAACACCGGGGAGCTGTTTTTT
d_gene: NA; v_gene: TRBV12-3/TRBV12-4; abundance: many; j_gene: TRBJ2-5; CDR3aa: CASRPQGQETQYF; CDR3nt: TGTGCCAGCAGGCCCCAGGGGCAAGAGACCCAGTACTTC
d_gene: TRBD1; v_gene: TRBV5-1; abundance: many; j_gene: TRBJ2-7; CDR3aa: CASSWDFTGGVDF; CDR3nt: TGCGCCAGCAGCTGGGATTTTACAGGGGGAGTCGACTTC
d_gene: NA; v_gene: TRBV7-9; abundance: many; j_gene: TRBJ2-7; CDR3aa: CASSWQSGEQYF; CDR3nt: TGTGCCAGCAGCTGGCAATCCGGGGAGCAGTACTTC
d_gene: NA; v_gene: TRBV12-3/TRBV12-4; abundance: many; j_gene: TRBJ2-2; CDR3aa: CASSFRRGEAGELFF; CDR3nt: TGTGCCAGCAGTTTTAGGAGGGGGGAAGCCGGGGAGCTGTTTTTT
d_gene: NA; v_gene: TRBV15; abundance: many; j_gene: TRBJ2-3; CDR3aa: CATSRIDTSTDTQYF; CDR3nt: TGTGCCACCAGCCGTATAGATACTAGCACAGATACGCAGTATTTT
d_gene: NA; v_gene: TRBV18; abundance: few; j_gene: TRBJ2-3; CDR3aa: CASSKASSTDTQYF; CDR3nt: TGTGCCAGCTCAAAGGCTAGTAGCACAGATACGCAGTATTTT
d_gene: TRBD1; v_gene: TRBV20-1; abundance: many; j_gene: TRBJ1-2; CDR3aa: CSARRRGQGPYGYTF; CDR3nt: TGCAGTGCTAGACGGAGAGGACAGGGGCCCTATGGCTACACCTTC
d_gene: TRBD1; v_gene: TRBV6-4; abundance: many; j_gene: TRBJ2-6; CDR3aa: CASSIEGARGANVLTF; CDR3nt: TGTGCCAGCAGTATCGAGGGGGCGCGGGGGGCCAACGTCCTGACTTTC
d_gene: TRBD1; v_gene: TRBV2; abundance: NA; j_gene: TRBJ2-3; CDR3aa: CASIRTGQADTQYF; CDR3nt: TGTGCCAGCATTAGGACAGGGCAGGCAGACACGCAGTATTTT
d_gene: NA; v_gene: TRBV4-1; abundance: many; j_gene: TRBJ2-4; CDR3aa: CASSQAAIPAKNIQYF; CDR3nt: TGCGCCAGCAGCCAAGCGGCCATCCCGGCCAAAAACATTCAGTACTTC
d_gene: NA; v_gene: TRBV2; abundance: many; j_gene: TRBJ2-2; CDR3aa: CASISDGGNTGELFF; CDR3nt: TGTGCCAGCATCTCGGACGGGGGCAACACCGGGGAGCTGTTTTTT
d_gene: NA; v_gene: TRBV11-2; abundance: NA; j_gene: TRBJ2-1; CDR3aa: CASSLDRGAGSYNEQFF; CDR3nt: TGTGCCAGCAGCTTAGATCGGGGGGCGGGCTCCTACAATGAGCAGTTCTTC
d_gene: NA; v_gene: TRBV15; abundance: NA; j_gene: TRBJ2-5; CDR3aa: CASEDPTGETQYF; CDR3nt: TGTGCCAGTGAAGACCCAACGGGAGAGACCCAGTACTTC
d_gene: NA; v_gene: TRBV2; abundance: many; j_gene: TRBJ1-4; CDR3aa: CASSEQGGEKLFF; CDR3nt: TGTGCCAGCAGTGAACAGGGAGGTGAAAAACTGTTTTTT
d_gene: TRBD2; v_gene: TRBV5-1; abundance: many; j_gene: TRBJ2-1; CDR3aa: CASNPGLAIDEQFF; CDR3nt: TGCGCCAGCAACCCGGGACTAGCGATCGATGAGCAGTTCTTC
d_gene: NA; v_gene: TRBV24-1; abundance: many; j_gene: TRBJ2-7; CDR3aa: CATSDVGSRNEQYF; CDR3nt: TGTGCCACCAGTGATGTTGGTAGTCGTAACGAGCAGTACTTC
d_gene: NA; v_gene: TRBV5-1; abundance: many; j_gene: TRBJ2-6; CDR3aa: CASSMVDSGANVLTF; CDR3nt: TGCGCCAGCAGCATGGTAGATTCTGGGGCCAACGTCCTGACTTTC
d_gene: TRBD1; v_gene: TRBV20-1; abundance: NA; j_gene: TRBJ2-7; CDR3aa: CCAQAPGQGSLFYEQYF; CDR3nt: TGCTGTGCTCAGGCTCCGGGACAGGGGTCCCTTTTTTACGAGCAGTACTTC
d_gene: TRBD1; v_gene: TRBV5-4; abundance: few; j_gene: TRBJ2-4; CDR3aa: CASSGGQGGENIQYF; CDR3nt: TGTGCCAGCAGTGGTGGACAGGGGGGAGAAAACATTCAGTACTTC
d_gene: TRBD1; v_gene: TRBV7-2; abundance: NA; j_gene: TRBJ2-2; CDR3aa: CASSLPRGGQGGPPNTGELFF; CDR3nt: TGTGCCAGCAGCCTACCGCGTGGAGGACAGGGGGGTCCCCCGAACACCGGGGAGCTGTTTTTT
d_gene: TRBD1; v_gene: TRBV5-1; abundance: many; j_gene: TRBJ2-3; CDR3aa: CASSARDRGTDTQYF; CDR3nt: TGCGCCAGCAGCGCCCGGGACAGGGGCACAGATACGCAGTATTTT
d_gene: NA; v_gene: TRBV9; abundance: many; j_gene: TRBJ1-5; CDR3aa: CASSGFPNRQPQHF; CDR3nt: TGTGCCAGCAGTGGATTCCCTAACAGGCAGCCCCAGCATTTT
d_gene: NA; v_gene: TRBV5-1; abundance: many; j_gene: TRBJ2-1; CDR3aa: CASSASHLVLEQFF; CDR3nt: TGCGCCAGCAGCGCCTCCCACCTAGTTCTTGAGCAGTTCTTC
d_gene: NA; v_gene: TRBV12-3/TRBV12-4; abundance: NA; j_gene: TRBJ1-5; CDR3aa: CASTPGAGFQPQHF; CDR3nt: TGTGCCAGCACCCCTGGGGCAGGGTTTCAGCCCCAGCATTTT
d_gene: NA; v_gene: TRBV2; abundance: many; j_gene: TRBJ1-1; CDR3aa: CASSEAEWFWAFF; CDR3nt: TGTGCCAGCAGTGAAGCAGAATGGTTTTGGGCTTTCTTT
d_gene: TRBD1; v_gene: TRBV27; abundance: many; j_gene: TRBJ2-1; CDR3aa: CATANRGDYNEQFF; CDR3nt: TGTGCCACCGCCAACAGGGGCGACTACAATGAGCAGTTCTTC
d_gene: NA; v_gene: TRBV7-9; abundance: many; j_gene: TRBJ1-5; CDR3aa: CASSPSGNSNQPQHF; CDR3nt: TGTGCCAGCAGCCCGTCGGGGAATAGCAATCAGCCCCAGCATTTT
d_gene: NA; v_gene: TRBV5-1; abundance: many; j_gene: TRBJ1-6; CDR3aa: CASSRGEEESPLHF; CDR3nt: TGCGCCAGCAGCCGAGGGGAGGAAGAATCACCCCTCCACTTT
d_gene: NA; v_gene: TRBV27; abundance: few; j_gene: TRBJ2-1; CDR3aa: CASSPTLDPRGAYNEQFF; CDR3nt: TGTGCCAGCAGTCCAACCTTAGATCCCCGCGGGGCCTACAATGAGCAGTTCTTC